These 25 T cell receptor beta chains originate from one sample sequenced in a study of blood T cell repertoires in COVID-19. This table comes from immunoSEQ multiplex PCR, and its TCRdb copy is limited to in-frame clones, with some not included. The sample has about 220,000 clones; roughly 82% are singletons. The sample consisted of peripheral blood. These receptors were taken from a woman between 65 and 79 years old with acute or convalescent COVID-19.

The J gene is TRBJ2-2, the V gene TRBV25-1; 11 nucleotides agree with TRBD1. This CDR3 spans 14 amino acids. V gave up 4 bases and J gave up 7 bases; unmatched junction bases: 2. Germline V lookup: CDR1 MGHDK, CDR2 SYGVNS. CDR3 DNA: TGTGCCAGCAGTGGGACAGGGGGCAGCGGGGAGCTGTTTTTT. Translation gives CASSGTGGSGELFF.

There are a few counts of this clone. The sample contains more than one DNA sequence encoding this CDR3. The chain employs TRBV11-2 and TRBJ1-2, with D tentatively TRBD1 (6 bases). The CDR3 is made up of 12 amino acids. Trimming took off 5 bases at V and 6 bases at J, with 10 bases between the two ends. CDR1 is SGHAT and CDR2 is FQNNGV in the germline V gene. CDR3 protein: CASSPEGDGYTF. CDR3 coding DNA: TGTGCCAGCAGCCCAGAGGGGGATGGCTACACCTTC.

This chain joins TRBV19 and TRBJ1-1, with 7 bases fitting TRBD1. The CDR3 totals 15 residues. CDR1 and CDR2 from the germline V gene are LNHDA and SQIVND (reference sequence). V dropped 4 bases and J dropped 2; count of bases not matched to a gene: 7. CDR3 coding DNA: TGTGCCAGTAGTAGACAGGACAGGATCAACACTGAAGCTTTCTTT. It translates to CASSRQDRINTEAFF.

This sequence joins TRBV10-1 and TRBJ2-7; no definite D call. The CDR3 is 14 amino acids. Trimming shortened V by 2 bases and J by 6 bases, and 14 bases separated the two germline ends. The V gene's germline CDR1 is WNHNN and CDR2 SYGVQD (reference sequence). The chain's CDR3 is CASSEGGSAPEQYF. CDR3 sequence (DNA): TGCGCCAGCAGTGAGGGCGGATCTGCACCCGAGCAGTACTTC.

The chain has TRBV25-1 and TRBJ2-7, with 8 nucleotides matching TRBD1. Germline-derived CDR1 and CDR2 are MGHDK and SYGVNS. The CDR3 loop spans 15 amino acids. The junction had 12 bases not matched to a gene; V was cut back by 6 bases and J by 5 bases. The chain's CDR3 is CASSVLDRESHEQYF. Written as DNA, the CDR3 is TGTGCCAGCAGCGTCCTGGACAGGGAATCCCACGAGCAGTACTTC.

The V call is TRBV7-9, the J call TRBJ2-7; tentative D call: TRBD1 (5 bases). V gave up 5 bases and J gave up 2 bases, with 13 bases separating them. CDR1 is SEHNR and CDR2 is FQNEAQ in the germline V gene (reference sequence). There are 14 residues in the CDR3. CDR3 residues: CASSPRQSAYEQYF. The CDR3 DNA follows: TGTGCCAGCAGCCCACGACAGAGTGCCTACGAGCAGTACTTC.

The CDR3 coding sequence is TGTGCCTGGAGTCTCGGGCGCCGGGGGAGTTCACCCCTCCACTTT. Protein: CAWSLGRRGSSPLHF. This chain joins TRBV30 and TRBJ1-6; tentative D call: TRBD1 (5 bases). Germline CDR1 and CDR2: GTSNPN and SVGIG (reference sequence). The CDR3 totals 15 residues. Trimming took 2 bases from V and 9 from J, leaving 17 bases between them.

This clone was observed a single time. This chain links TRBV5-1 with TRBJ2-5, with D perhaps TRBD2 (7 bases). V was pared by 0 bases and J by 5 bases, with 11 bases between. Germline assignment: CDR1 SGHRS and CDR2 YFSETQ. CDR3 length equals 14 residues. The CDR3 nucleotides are TGCGCCAGCAGCTTGGTGGGGGGGCAGGAGACCCAGTACTTC. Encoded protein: CASSLVGGQETQYF.

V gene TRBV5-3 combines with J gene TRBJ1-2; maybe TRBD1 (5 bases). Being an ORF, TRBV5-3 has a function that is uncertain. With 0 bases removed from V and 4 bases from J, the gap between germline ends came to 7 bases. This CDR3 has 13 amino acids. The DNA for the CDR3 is TGTGCCAGAAGCTTGGAGGACATCTATGGCTACACCTTC. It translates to CARSLEDIYGYTF.

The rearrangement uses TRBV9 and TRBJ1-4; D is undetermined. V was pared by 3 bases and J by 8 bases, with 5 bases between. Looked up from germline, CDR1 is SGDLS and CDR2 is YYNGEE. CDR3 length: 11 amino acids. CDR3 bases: TGTGCCAGCAGCGGCGGGGAAAAACTGTTTTTT. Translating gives CASSGGEKLFF.

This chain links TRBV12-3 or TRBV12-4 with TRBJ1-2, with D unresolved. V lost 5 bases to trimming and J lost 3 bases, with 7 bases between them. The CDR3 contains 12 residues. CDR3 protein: CASSIRDYGYTF. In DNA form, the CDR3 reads TGTGCCAGCAGTATCCGGGACTATGGCTACACCTTC.

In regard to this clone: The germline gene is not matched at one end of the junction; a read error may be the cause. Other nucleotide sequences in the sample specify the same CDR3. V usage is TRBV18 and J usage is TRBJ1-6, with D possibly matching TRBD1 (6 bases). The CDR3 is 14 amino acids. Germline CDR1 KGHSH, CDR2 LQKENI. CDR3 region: CASSPGTPNSPLHF. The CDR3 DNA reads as TGTGCTAGCTCACCGGGGACACCCAATTCACCCCTCCACTTT.

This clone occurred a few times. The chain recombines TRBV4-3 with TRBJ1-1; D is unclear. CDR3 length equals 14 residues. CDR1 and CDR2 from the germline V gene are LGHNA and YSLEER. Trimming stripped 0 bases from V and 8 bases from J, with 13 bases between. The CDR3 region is CASSQDSSWAEAFF. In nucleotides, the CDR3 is TGCGCCAGCAGCCAAGATTCCTCCTGGGCCGAAGCTTTCTTT.

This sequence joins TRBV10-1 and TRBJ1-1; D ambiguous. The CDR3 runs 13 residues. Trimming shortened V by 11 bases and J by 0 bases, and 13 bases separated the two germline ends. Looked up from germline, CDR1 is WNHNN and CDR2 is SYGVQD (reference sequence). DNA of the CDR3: TGCGCCCGTAAAGGGAGCCTGAACACTGAAGCTTTCTTT. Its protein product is CARKGSLNTEAFF.

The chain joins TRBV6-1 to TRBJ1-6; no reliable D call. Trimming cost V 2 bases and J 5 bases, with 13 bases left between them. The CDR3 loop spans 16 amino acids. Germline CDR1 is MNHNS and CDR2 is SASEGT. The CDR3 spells CASSEPAGINNSPLHF. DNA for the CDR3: TGTGCCAGCAGTGAACCTGCCGGGATTAATAATTCACCCCTCCACTTT.

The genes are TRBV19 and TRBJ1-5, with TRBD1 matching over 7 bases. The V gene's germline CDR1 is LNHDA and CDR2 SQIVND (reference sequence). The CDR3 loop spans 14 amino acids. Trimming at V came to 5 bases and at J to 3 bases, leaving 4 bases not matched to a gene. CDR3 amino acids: CASSADRVNQPQHF. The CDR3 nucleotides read TGTGCCAGTAGTGCAGACAGGGTCAATCAGCCCCAGCATTTT. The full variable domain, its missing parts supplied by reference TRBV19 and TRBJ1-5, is DGGITQSPKYLFRKEGQNVTLSCEQNLNHDAMYWYRQDPGQGLRLIYYSQIVNDFQKGDIAEGYSVSREKKESFPLTVTSAQKNPTAFYLCASSADRVNQPQHFGDGTRLSIL.

CDR3 sequence (DNA): TGTGCCAGCAGCCTCCACAGGGATGGGACCGGGGAGCTGTTTTTT. It encodes CASSLHRDGTGELFF. The gene calls are TRBV7-8 and TRBJ2-2, with D possibly being TRBD1 (6 bases). The germline gives CDR1 SGHVS, CDR2 FQNEAQ. V was shortened by 5 bases and J by 5 bases, with 15 bases between the two germline ends. This CDR3 region has 15 residues.

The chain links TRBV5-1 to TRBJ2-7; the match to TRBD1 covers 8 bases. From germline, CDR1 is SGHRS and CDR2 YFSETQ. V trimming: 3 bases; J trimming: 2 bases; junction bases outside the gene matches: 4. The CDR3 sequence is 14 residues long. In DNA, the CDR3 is TGCGCCAGCAGCTCCGGGACAGGAGCCTACGAGCAGTACTTC. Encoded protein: CASSSGTGAYEQYF.

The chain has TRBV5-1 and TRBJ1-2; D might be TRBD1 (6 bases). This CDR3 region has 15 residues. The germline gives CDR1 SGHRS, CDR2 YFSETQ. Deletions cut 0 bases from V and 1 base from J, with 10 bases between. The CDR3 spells CASSLGAQGNYGYTF. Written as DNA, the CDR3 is TGCGCCAGCAGCTTGGGGGCACAGGGTAACTATGGCTACACCTTC.

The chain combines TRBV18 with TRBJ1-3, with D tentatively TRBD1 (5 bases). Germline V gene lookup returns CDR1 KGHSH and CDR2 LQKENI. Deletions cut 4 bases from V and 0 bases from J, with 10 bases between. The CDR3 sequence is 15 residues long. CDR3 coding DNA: TGTGCCAGCTCACTAGCGGGGCACTCTGGAAACACCATATATTTT. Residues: CASSLAGHSGNTIYF.

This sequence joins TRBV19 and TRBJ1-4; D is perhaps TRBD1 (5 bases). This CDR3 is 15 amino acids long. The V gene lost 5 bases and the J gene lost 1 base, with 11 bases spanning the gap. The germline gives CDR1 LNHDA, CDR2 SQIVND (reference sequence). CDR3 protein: CASSPDRLTNEKLFF. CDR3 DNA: TGTGCCAGTAGTCCCGACAGATTAACTAATGAAAAACTGTTTTTT.

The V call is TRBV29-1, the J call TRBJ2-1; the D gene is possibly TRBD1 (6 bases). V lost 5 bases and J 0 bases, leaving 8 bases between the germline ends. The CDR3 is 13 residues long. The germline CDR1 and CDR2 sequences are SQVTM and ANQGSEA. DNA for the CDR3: TGCAGCGTTCAGGACAGCTCCTACAATGAGCAGTTCTTC. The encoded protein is CSVQDSSYNEQFF.

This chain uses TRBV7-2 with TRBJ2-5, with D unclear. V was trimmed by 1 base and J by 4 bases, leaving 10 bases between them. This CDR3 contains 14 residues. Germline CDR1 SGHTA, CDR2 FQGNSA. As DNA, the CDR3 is TGTGCCAGCAGCTTAGGAAGTACGAGAGAGACCCAGTACTTC. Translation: CASSLGSTRETQYF.

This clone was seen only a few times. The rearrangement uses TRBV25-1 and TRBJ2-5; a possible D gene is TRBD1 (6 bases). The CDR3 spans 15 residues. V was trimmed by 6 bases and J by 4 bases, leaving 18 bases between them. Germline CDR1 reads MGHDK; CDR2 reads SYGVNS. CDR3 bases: TGTGCCAGCAGCCAAACGTTAACAGGGCGAGAGACCCAGTACTTC. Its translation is CASSQTLTGRETQYF.

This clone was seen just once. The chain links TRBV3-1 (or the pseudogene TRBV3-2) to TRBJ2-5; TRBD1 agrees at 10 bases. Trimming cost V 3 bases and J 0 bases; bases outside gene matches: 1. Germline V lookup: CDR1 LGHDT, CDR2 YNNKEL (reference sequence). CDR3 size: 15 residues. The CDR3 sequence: CASSQDRGNQETQYF. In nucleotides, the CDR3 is TGTGCCAGCAGCCAGGACAGGGGGAACCAAGAGACCCAGTACTTC.